The subject of this entry is one T cell receptor beta chain. V gave up 3 bases and J gave up 5 bases, with 17 bases separating them. The CDR3 covers 14 residues. CDR1 and CDR2 from the germline V gene are DFQATT and SNEGSKA (reference sequence). This entry is derived from a study of CD8 T cells in ankylosing spondylitis. TCRdb called the 5' RACE reads again in MiXCR, with one record for every CDR3 protein. The sample consists of about 170,000 distinct CDR3 sequences, 18% of them appearing once. This clonotype was obtained from a male donor with ankylosing spondylitis or in good health (not recorded which). The rearrangement joins TRBV20-1 to TRBJ2-7, with D possibly being TRBD1 (5 bases). Sequencing used blood, either unsorted or a sorted T cell fraction (not recorded which). Written as DNA, the CDR3 is TGCAGTGCTAGCAGGGTCGGTAACAGGAACGAGCAGTACTTC. This sequence encodes CSASRVGNRNEQYF.